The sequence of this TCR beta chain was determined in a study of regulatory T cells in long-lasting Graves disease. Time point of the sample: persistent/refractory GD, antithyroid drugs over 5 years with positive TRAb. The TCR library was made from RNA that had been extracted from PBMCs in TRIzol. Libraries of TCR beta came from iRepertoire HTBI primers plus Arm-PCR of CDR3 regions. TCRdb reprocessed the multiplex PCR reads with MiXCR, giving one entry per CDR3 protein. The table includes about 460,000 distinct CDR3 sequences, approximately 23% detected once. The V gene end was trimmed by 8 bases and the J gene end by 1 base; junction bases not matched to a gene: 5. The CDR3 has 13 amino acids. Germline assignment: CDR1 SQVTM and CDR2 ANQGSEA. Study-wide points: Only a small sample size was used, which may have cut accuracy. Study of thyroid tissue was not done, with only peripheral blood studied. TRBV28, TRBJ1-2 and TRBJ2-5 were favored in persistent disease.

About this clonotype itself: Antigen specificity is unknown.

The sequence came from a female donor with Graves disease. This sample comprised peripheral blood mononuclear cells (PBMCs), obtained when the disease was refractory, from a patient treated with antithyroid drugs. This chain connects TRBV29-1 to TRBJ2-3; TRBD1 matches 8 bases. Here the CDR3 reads CSTDRGGTDTQYF. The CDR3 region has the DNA TGCAGCACAGACAGGGGAGGCACAGATACGCAGTATTTT.